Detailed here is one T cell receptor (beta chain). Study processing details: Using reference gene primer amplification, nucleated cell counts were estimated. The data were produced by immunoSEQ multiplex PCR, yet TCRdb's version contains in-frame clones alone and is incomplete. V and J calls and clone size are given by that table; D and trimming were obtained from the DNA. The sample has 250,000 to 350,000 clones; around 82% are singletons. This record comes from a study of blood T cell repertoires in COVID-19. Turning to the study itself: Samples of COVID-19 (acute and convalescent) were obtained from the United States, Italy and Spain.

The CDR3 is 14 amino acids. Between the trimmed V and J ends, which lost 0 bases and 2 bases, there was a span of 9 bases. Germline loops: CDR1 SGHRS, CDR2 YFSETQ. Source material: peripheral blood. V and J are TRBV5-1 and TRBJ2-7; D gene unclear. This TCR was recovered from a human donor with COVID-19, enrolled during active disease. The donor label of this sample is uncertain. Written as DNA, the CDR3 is TGCGCCAGCAGCTTGGCCGACAAACCCTACGAGCAGTACTTC. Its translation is CASSLADKPYEQYF.